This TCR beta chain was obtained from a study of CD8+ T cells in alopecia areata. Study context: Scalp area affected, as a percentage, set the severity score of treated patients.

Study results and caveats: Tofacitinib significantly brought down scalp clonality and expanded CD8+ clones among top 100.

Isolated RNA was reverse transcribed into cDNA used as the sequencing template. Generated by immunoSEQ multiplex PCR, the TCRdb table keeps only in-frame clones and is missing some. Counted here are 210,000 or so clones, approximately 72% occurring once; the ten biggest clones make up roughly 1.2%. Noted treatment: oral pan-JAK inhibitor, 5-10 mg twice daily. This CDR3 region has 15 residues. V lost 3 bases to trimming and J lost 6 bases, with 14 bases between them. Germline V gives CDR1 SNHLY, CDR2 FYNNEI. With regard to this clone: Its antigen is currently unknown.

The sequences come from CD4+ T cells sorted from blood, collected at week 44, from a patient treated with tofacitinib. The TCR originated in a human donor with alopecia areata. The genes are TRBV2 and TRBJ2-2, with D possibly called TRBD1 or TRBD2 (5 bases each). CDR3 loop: CASSELGPQAGELFF. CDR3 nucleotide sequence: TGTGCCAGCAGTGAGTTGGGACCGCAGGCCGGGGAGCTGTTTTTT.